In this sample, the clone carrying this TCR beta chain turned up many times. Its antigen is unidentified. These data originate in a study of metastatic and nonmetastatic thyroid tumors. Study overall: Comparison of repertoires was carried out across blood and tumor or nodule tissue from malignant and benign thyroid patients. Study conclusions and caveats: Reports indicated that malignant thyroid tumors showed significantly higher TCR beta diversity than benign nodules did, in blood and tumor.

Patients had received no treatment of any kind before thyroid surgery. V gave up 5 bases and J gave up 2 bases, with 7 bases separating them. Germline V gives CDR1 SGHTA, CDR2 FQGTGA. The CDR3 covers 13 residues. Authors' methods: Across clinicopathological groups, CDR3 differences served as the basis for building a distant-metastasis classifier for papillary thyroid cancer. TCRdb re-called clones via MiXCR from the PCR reads. What appears here as the V and J calls and clone size reflects TCRdb's work, not the paper's. The table includes 35,000 to 55,000 clones, around 2.9% detected once. The sequence was obtained from a female donor with papillary thyroid cancer or a benign thyroid nodule (not recorded which). Some clones in this sample may be carry-over from other donors' samples. This rearrangement joins TRBV7-3 to TRBJ2-1; D not certain. The sequenced sample was blood. The CDR3 DNA reads TGTGCCAGCAGCCTCCGTCCCTACAATGAGCAGTTCTTC. It specifies CASSLRPYNEQFF.